This section outlines one T cell receptor beta chain sequence together with its context. No antigen is known for it. Then a second PCR, running roughly 7 to 11 cycles, was carried out with a sample-barcoded 5' primer and a J-beta primer mix. Each sample provided no less than 2.5 million CDR3-containing paired-end reads. TCRdb reprocessed the 5' RACE reads via MiXCR and lists one record per CDR3 protein. The sample holds roughly 1.7 million distinct CDR3 sequences, about 32% seen once. This CDR3 is 16 amino acids long. In germline, CDR1 is KGHSH, CDR2 LQKENI. V lost 6 bases, J lost 2 bases, and 18 bases lay in between. The data derive from a study of blood T cells in healthy people across ages. Study summary: Per two T cells, template switching captured roughly one barcoded beta molecule.

The study, taken as a whole, reports: Roughly linear declines in TCR beta diversity per million T cells occurred with age. Long-lived donors exceeded aged donors in naive CD4+ cells and diversity.

The genes are TRBV18 and TRBJ2-3, with D perhaps matching TRBD2 (5 bases). This receptor was identified in a woman in her 30s in good health. The specimen sequenced was blood. CDR3 sequence: CASSSRPAGDTDTQYF. The CDR3 region has the DNA TGTGCCAGCTCTTCACGTCCGGCGGGTGACACAGATACGCAGTATTTT.